Each of the 30 T cell receptor beta chains below was sequenced from the same sample in a study of human CD4 T cells and Enterobacteriaceae. Libraries were prepared by immunoSEQ multiplex PCR; TCRdb keeps only in-frame clonotypes and omits some of them. In the table there are roughly 490 clones, 38% of which are singletons. Proliferating activated T cells were sorted by FACS as CFSE-low CD25+ ICOS+ after about 6-7 days. Irradiated autologous monocytes pulsed with antigen were cultured at a 2:1 ratio with CFSE-labeled memory CD4+ T cells. Memory CD4+ T cells were sorted as all CD4+ cells except CD45RA+CCR7+CD95- naive cells, over 98% pure. The specimen sequenced was bacteria-reactive CD4+ T cells grown in culture. Subset given: CFSE-low proliferating memory CD4 T cells sorted after in vitro stimulation with a heat-inactivated bacterium or M. tuberculosis lysate. Receptors were obtained from a human donor in good health.

This clone is categorized as medium-sized. The chain carries TRBV25-1 and TRBJ1-4, with D uncertain. The CDR3 is 15 amino acids. The germline V and J ends were trimmed by 5 bases and 8 bases, with 18 bases remaining between them. CDR1 is MGHDK and CDR2 is SYGVNS in the germline V gene. The CDR3 here is CASSFEESFLEKLFF. The DNA of the CDR3 is TGTGCCAGCAGTTTCGAGGAGTCCTTTTTGGAAAAACTGTTTTTT.

V usage is TRBV9 and J usage is TRBJ2-7; maybe TRBD1 (6 bases). Germline V CDR1 and CDR2: SGDLS, YYNGEE. V was cut by 4 bases and J by 5 bases, with 13 bases left in between. The CDR3 runs 13 residues. The CDR3 coding sequence is TGTGCCAGCAGCAAAAACAGGGACCACGAGCAGTACTTC. It is translated as CASSKNRDHEQYF. Supplemented by reference TRBV9 and TRBJ2-7, the full variable domain reads DSGVTQTPKHLITATGQRVTLRCSPRSGDLSVYWYQQSLDQGLQFLIQYYNGEERAKGNILERFSAQQFPDLHSELNLSSLELGDSALYFCASSKNRDHEQYFGPGTRLTVT.

The CDR3 region is CASSFPTEYNEQFF. The DNA for the CDR3 is TGTGCCAGCAGCTTCCCGACGGAGTACAATGAGCAGTTCTTC. The gene calls are TRBV7-9 and TRBJ2-1; no definite D call. V was cut by 3 bases and J by 4 bases, with 10 bases left in between. The CDR3 spans 14 residues. Germline CDR1 reads SEHNR; CDR2 reads FQNEAQ (reference sequence).

The rearrangement uses TRBV6-5 and TRBJ1-5; D may be TRBD1 (5 bases). CDR3 length equals 13 residues. The germline CDR1 and CDR2 sequences are MNHEY and SVGAGI. V lost 5 bases and J 9 bases, leaving 14 bases between the germline ends. CDR3 residues: CASSRGESGPQHF. CDR3 sequence (DNA): TGTGCCAGCAGTAGGGGAGAAAGTGGGCCCCAGCATTTT.

V usage is TRBV19 and J usage is TRBJ2-7, with D possibly being TRBD1 or TRBD2 (5 bases each). Trimming took 5 bases from V and 0 from J, leaving 14 bases between them. Germline CDR1 LNHDA, CDR2 SQIVND (reference sequence). The CDR3 has 15 residues. This CDR3 is CASSDPGRGSYEQYF. In nucleotides, the CDR3 is TGTGCCAGTAGTGATCCGGGACGGGGCTCCTACGAGCAGTACTTC.

The rearrangement links TRBV6-7 to TRBJ2-6; D remains unclear. TRBV6-7 is an open reading frame whose function is uncertain. Deletions cut 4 bases from V and 5 bases from J, with 21 bases between. The CDR3 extends over 18 amino acids. CDR3 loop: CASSSELRIQSRANVLTF. In DNA form, the CDR3 reads TGTGCCAGCAGTTCAGAGCTGCGTATACAAAGTCGGGCCAACGTCCTGACTTTC.

The rearrangement uses TRBV25-1 and TRBJ1-6; no clear D gene. The CDR3 consists of 12 residues. Looked up from germline, CDR1 is MGHDK and CDR2 is SYGVNS. The V end lost 3 bases, the J end lost 9 bases, and 6 bases lay between the germline ends. CDR3 bases: TGTGCCAGCAGTGATTTAGGTTCACCCCTCCACTTT. The encoded protein is CASSDLGSPLHF.

The chain recombines TRBV27 with TRBJ2-5; 9 bases are shared with TRBD1. Germline CDR1 and CDR2: MNHEY and SMNVEV (reference sequence). The CDR3 has 13 amino acids. Losses at the gene ends were 6 bases for V and 11 bases for J; bases not matched to a gene: 10. Written as DNA, the CDR3 is TGTGCCAGCAGGGGACAGGGTGGTGATAAGCAGTACTTC. Its translation: CASRGQGGDKQYF.

This clone was observed once. The chain recombines TRBV27 with TRBJ2-7; D gene uncertain. Germline V gene sequence: CDR1 MNHEY, CDR2 SMNVEV (reference sequence). CDR3 length: 15 residues. The V end was cut by 3 bases, the J end by 2 bases, with 14 bases between. The CDR3 DNA is TGTGCCAGCAGTTTCACCAGCGTACCACCCTACGAGCAGTACTTC. Amino acid sequence: CASSFTSVPPYEQYF.

The rearrangement joins TRBV15 to TRBJ2-3, with D hard to call. With 3 bases removed from V and 3 bases from J, the gap between germline ends came to 13 bases. The germline CDR1 and CDR2 sequences are LNHNV and YYDKDF (reference sequence). The CDR3 extends over 15 amino acids. CDR3 in amino acids: CATSRTSSPTDTQYF. CDR3 coding DNA: TGTGCCACCAGCAGGACTTCATCCCCAACAGATACGCAGTATTTT.

This rearrangement joins TRBV11-2 to TRBJ2-5, with a possible D match to TRBD2 (6 bases). With 1 base removed from V and 5 bases from J, the gap between germline ends came to 11 bases. This CDR3 is 14 amino acids long. Germline CDR1 SGHAT, CDR2 FQNNGV. CDR3 coding DNA: TGTGCCAGCAGCTTAGGGCTAGGAGGGGAGACCCAGTACTTC. Translated, it gives CASSLGLGGETQYF.

CDR3 protein: CASSLRGNQPQHF. The DNA for the CDR3 is TGTGCCAGCAGCTTAAGAGGGAATCAGCCCCAGCATTTT. This chain joins TRBV7-2 and TRBJ1-5, with D unclear. The V and J ends lost 2 bases and 4 bases respectively, with 6 bases between them. CDR1 is SGHTA, CDR2 FQGNSA, per germline. The CDR3 has 13 amino acids.

The rearrangement joins TRBV6-9 to TRBJ1-2; D is perhaps TRBD1 (6 bases). The CDR3 consists of 13 residues. The germline V gene has CDR1 MNHGY and CDR2 SVAAGI. Between the trimmed V and J ends, which lost 4 bases and 8 bases, there was a span of 14 bases. Here the CDR3 DNA reads TGTGCCAGCAGTTCCCCAGGGGAAAGGGGCTACACCTTC. Translated: CASSSPGERGYTF.

In its sample, this clone was seen a few times. The chain employs TRBV5-1 and TRBJ1-4; D uncertain. This CDR3 spans 14 amino acids. Per germline, CDR1 SGHRS and CDR2 YFSETQ. Trimming shortened V by 3 bases and J by 7 bases, and 13 bases separated the two germline ends. The CDR3 nucleotides are TGCGCCAGCAGCTCCTCTACCGGTCGTGAAAAACTGTTTTTT. This encodes CASSSSTGREKLFF.

A word on this clone: A much larger clone differs from this one at a single base, so this may be a read error. Other DNA sequences in this sample translate to the same CDR3. The chain's CDR3 is CASSRDRDNQPQHF. The CDR3 bases are TGTGCCAGCTCACGGGACAGGGACAATCAGCCCCAGCATTTT. The rearrangement links TRBV18 to TRBJ1-5, with 9 nucleotides matching TRBD1. Unmatched junction bases numbered 1, after V lost 4 bases and J lost 3 bases. This CDR3 contains 14 residues. Germline-derived CDR1 and CDR2 are KGHSH and LQKENI.

By proportion, this clone is medium-sized. J is TRBJ2-7 and V is TRBV5-6; D is possibly TRBD1 (5 bases). Trimming took 2 bases from V and 2 from J, leaving 11 bases between them. Germline CDR1 reads SGHDT; CDR2 reads YYEEEE. The CDR3 is 14 residues long. The CDR3, as DNA: TGTGCCAGCAGCTTATGGGGCCAGACCTACGAGCAGTACTTC. Its protein product is CASSLWGQTYEQYF.

The chain combines TRBV11-1 with TRBJ1-1, with D perhaps matching TRBD1 (5 bases). Per germline, CDR1 SGHAT and CDR2 FQDESV (reference sequence). Trimming removed 1 base at V and 3 bases at J, with 6 bases between. This CDR3 region has 13 residues. The CDR3 loop is CASSLVGDTEAFF. The CDR3 DNA follows: TGTGCCAGCAGCTTAGTGGGGGACACTGAAGCTTTCTTT.

The CDR3 DNA sequence: TGCGCCAGCAGCGAAACACAGGGAGTCTATGGCTACACCTTC. This codes for CASSETQGVYGYTF. J is TRBJ1-2 and V is TRBV5-1, with D perhaps TRBD1 (6 bases). Trimming took off 4 bases at V and 4 bases at J, with 14 bases between the two ends. CDR1 is SGHRS, CDR2 YFSETQ, per germline. This CDR3 has 14 residues.

The chain carries TRBV6-6 and TRBJ2-5; 10 positions agree with TRBD1. There are 14 residues in the CDR3. Losses at the gene ends were 6 bases for V and 5 bases for J; bases not matched to a gene: 6. Looked up from germline, CDR1 is MNHNY and CDR2 is SVGAGI (reference sequence). Here the CDR3 DNA reads TGTGCCAGCAGGACAGGGGGCGAGTGGGAGACCCAGTACTTC. Its protein product is CASRTGGEWETQYF.

The genes are TRBV5-5 and TRBJ1-5; 7 bases fit TRBD1. The CDR3 runs 15 residues. CDR1 and CDR2 from the germline V gene are SGHKS and YYEKEE (reference sequence). V trimming: 0 bases; J trimming: 3 bases; junction bases outside the gene matches: 3. CDR3 sequence (DNA): TGTGCCAGCAGCTTGGAGACAGGGACCAATCAGCCCCAGCATTTT. Protein product: CASSLETGTNQPQHF.

By sample fraction, this clone is large (0.1 to 1%). This sequence joins TRBV7-2 and TRBJ1-2, with D hard to call. V was shortened by 2 bases and J by 2 bases, with 9 bases between the two germline ends. The germline gives CDR1 SGHTA, CDR2 FQGNSA. The CDR3 totals 14 residues. This CDR3 reads CASSLRSQNYGYTF. CDR3 sequence (DNA): TGTGCCAGCAGCTTACGGTCTCAAAACTATGGCTACACCTTC.

This clone was counted a few times. The chain has TRBV7-2 and TRBJ1-5; D is unresolved. Per the germline V gene, CDR1 is SGHTA and CDR2 is FQGNSA. V lost 3 bases and J 3 bases, leaving 6 bases between the germline ends. The CDR3 runs to 13 residues. CDR3 sequence reads: CASSFDFNQPQHF. As DNA, the CDR3 is TGTGCCAGCAGCTTTGACTTCAATCAGCCCCAGCATTTT.

The chain links TRBV27 to TRBJ1-3, with D tentatively TRBD1 (6 bases). Trimming pared 2 bases from V and 0 bases from J, leaving 14 bases between. The germline gives CDR1 MNHEY, CDR2 SMNVEV (reference sequence). The CDR3 length is 17 residues. CDR3 amino acids: CASSLRGAPHSGNTIYF. In DNA, the CDR3 is TGTGCCAGCAGTTTACGGGGGGCACCCCACTCTGGAAACACCATATATTTT.

This clone is judged large. The chain carries TRBV27 and TRBJ1-2, with 7 positions matching TRBD1. CDR1 is MNHEY, CDR2 SMNVEV, per germline (reference sequence). With 5 bases clipped from V and 7 bases from J, the junction kept 16 bases outside the gene matches. This CDR3 contains 16 residues. CDR3 sequence (DNA): TGTGCCAGCAGTCCGCTCCGGACAGGAATGAGGTTTGGCTACACCTTC. Protein sequence: CASSPLRTGMRFGYTF.

This clone showed up just a few times. DNA for the CDR3: TGCGCCAGCAGCCAAGATCTCACCCGTTCGTGGCCCCTCCACTTT. This gives the protein CASSQDLTRSWPLHF. The V gene is TRBV4-1, the J gene TRBJ1-6, with D hard to call. This CDR3 spans 15 amino acids. Germline V CDR1 and CDR2: MGHRA, YSYEKL. Trimming left V 0 bases short and J 13 bases short, with 16 bases between.

The rearrangement joins TRBV4-1 to TRBJ2-3; D gene ambiguous. The CDR3 is 11 amino acids. The germline V gene has CDR1 MGHRA and CDR2 YSYEKL. The germline V and J ends were trimmed by 0 bases and 7 bases, with 2 bases remaining between them. The CDR3 spells CASSQEHTQYF. The CDR3 bases are TGCGCCAGCAGCCAAGAGCATACGCAGTATTTT.

This clone qualifies as hyperexpanded. The chain recombines TRBV25-1 with TRBJ1-6; TRBD1 might be the D (6 bases). Germline-derived CDR1 and CDR2 are MGHDK and SYGVNS. The CDR3 is 14 amino acids. The V gene lost 2 bases and the J gene lost 12 bases, with 14 bases spanning the gap. The CDR3 spells CASSEGGFGLPLHF. CDR3 in DNA: TGTGCCAGCAGTGAAGGGGGCTTTGGTCTACCCCTCCACTTT.

The V gene is TRBV28, the J gene TRBJ2-1; 7 bases map to TRBD2. The CDR3 is made up of 13 amino acids. Looked up from germline, CDR1 is MDHEN and CDR2 is SYDVKM. V lost 3 bases to trimming and J lost 9 bases; unmatched junction nucleotides: 5. CDR3 nucleotide sequence: TGTGCCAGCAGTTTTGGGCTAGCGGTTGAGCAGTTCTTC. Translated: CASSFGLAVEQFF. Variable domain in full (rest from reference TRBV28 and TRBJ2-1): DVKVTQSSRYLVKRTGEKVFLECVQDMDHENMFWYRQDPGLGLRLIYFSYDVKMKEKGDIPEGYSVSREKKERFSLILESASTNQTSMYLCASSFGLAVEQFFGPGTRLTVL.

This clone was picked up a small number of times. This chain connects TRBV4-1 to TRBJ2-5, with 7 bases matching TRBD1. The CDR3 length is 15 residues. CDR1 is MGHRA, CDR2 YSYEKL, per germline. Trimming removed 3 bases from V and 2 bases from J; junction bases left unmatched: 6. The CDR3, as DNA: TGCGCCAGCAGCCAGCGTCCGGGACAGCAAGAGACCCAGTACTTC. Amino acid sequence: CASSQRPGQQETQYF.

In its sample, this clone ranks as large (0.1 to 1%). The V gene is TRBV2, the J gene TRBJ1-6; D ambiguous. CDR1 and CDR2 (germline): SNHLY, FYNNEI. Trimming removed 3 bases at V and 0 bases at J, with 6 bases between. The CDR3 covers 15 residues. CDR3 region: CASSDRSSYNSPLHF. Written as DNA, the CDR3 is TGTGCCAGCAGTGACAGGAGCTCCTATAATTCACCCCTCCACTTT.